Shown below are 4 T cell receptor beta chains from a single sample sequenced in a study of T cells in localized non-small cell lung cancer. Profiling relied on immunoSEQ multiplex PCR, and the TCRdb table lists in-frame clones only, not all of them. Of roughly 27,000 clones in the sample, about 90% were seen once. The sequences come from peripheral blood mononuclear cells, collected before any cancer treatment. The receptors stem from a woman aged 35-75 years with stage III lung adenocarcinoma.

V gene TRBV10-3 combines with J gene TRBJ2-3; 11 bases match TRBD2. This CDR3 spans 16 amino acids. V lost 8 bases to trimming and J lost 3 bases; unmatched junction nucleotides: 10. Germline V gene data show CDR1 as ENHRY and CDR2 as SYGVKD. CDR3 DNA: TGTGCCATCCAGTCGGAAAGACTAGCGGGGACAGATACGCAGTATTTT. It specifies CAIQSERLAGTDTQYF.

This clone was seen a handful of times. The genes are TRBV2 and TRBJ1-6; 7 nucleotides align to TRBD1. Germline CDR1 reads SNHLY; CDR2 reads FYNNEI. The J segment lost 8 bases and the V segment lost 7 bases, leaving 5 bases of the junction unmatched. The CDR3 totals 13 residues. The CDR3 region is CASIAGGDSPLHF. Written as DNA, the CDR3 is TGTGCCAGCATAGCAGGGGGGGATTCACCCCTCCACTTT.

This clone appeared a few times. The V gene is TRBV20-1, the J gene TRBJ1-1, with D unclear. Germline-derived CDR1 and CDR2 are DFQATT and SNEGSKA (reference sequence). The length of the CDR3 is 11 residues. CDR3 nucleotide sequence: TGCAGCCGTGGGAAGAGAACTGAAGCTTTCTTT. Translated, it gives CSRGKRTEAFF.

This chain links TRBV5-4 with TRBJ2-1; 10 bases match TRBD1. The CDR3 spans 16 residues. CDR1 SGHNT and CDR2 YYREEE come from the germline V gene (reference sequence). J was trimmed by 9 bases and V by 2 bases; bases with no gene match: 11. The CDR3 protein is CASSLKGQGVVGEQFF. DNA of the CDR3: TGTGCCAGCAGCTTAAAAGGACAGGGGGTAGTCGGTGAGCAGTTCTTC.